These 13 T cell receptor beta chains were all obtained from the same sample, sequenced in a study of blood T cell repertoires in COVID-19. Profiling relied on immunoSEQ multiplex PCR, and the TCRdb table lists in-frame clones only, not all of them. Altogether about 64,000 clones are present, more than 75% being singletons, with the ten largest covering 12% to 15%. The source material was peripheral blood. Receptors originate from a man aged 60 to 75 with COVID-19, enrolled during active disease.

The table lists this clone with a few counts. The CDR3 coding sequence is TGCGCCAGCAGCCAACAGGCGGATACGCAGTATTTT. Translation: CASSQQADTQYF. The rearrangement uses TRBV5-1 and TRBJ2-3, with D possibly being TRBD1 (5 bases). CDR3 length equals 12 residues. V was pared by 4 bases and J by 6 bases, with 9 bases between. The germline CDR1 and CDR2 sequences are SGHRS and YFSETQ.

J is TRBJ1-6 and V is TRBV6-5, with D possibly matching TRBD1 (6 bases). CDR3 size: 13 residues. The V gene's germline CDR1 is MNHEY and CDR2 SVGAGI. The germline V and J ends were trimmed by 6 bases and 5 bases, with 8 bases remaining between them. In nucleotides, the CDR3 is TGTGCCAGCAGGGACAGCCATAATTCACCCCTCCACTTT. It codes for CASRDSHNSPLHF.

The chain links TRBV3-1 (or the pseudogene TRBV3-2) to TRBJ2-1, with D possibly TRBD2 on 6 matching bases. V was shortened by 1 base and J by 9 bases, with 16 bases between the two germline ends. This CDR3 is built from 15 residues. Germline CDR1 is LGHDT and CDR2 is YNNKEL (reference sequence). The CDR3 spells CASSQGLDKELEQFF. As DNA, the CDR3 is TGTGCCAGCAGCCAAGGACTAGATAAGGAGCTTGAGCAGTTCTTC.

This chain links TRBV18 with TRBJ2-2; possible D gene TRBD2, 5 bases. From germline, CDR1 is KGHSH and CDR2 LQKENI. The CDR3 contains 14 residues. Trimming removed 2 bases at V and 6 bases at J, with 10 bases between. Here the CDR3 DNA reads TGTGCCAGCTCACCAGAGGGAAGAGCCGGGGAGCTGTTTTTT. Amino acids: CASSPEGRAGELFF.

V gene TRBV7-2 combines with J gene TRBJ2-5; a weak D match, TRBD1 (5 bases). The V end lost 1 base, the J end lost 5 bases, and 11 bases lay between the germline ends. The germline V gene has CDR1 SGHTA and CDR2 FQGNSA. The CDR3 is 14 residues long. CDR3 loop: CASSLGGAGETQYF. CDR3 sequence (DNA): TGTGCCAGCAGCTTAGGGGGCGCCGGTGAGACCCAGTACTTC.

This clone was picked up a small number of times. CDR3 sequence (DNA): TGTGCCAGCACCCAGGGTTCTTTAAGGGCTAATTCACCCCTCCACTTT. Protein sequence: CASTQGSLRANSPLHF. This sequence joins TRBV28 and TRBJ1-6; the D gene is possibly TRBD1 (5 bases). Germline-derived CDR1 and CDR2 are MDHEN and SYDVKM. This CDR3 is built from 16 residues. With 7 bases removed from V and 6 bases from J, the gap between germline ends came to 19 bases.

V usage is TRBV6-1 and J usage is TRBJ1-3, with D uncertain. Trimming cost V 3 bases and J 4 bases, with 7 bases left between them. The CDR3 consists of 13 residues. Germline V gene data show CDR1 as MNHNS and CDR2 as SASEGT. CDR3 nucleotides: TGTGCCAGCAGTGAGAGGCACGGAAACACCATATATTTT. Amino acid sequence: CASSERHGNTIYF.

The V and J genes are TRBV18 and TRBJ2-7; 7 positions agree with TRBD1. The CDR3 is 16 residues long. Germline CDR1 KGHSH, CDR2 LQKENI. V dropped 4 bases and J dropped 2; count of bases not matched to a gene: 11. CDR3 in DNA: TGTGCCAGCTCACGACCAACAGGGGCCGGGACCTACGAGCAGTACTTC. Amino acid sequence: CASSRPTGAGTYEQYF.

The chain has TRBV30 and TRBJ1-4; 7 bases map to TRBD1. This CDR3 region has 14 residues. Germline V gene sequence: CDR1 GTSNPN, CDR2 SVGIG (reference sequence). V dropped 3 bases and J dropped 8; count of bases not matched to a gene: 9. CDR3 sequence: CAWRQGGSLEKLFF. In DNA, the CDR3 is TGTGCCTGGAGGCAGGGGGGTTCCTTAGAAAAACTGTTTTTT.

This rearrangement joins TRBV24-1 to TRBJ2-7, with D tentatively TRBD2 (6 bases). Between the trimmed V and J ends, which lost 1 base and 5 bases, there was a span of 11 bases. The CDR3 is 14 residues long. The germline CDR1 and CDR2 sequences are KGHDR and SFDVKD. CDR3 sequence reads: CATSDFRRANEQYF. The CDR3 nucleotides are TGTGCCACCAGTGATTTTAGGAGGGCTAACGAGCAGTACTTC.

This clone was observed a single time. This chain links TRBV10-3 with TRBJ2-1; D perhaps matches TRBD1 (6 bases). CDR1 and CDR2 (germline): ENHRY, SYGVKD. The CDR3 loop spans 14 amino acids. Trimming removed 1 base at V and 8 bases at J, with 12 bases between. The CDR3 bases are TGTGCCATCAGTGAGTACGAGGGGGTCGATGAGCAGTTCTTC. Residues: CAISEYEGVDEQFF.

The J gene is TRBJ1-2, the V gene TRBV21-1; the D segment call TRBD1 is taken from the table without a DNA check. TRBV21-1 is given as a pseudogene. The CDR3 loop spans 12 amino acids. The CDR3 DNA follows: TGTGCCAGAGACAGGGAAGACTATGGCTACACCTTC. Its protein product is CARDREDYGYTF.

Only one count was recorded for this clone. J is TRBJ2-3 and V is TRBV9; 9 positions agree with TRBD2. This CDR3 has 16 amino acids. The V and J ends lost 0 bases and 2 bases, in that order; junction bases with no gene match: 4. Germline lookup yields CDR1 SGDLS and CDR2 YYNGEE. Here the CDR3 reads CASSVGLAGTTDTQYF. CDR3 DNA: TGTGCCAGCAGCGTAGGGCTAGCGGGGACCACAGATACGCAGTATTTT.